Listed below are T cell receptor beta chains from one sample, sequenced in a study of blood T cell repertoires in COVID-19. Data came from immunoSEQ multiplex PCR; TCRdb stores just in-frame clones and leaves some out. Of 200,000 to 250,000 clones in the sample, 83% are singletons; the top ten hold approximately 5%. Specimen: PBMCs or T cells enriched from blood (not recorded which). These receptors all stem from a woman aged 45-60 years who had been exposed to COVID-19. The conserved cysteine and the conserved F or W are not part of the CDR3 here. Fields, in order: J gene, V gene, CDR3 length, CDR3 protein.

J: TRBJ1-1; V: TRBV2; length: 9; CDR3: ASSTAGGAF
J: TRBJ1-5; V: TRBV6-5; length: 12; CDR3: ASTGQGADQPQH
J: TRBJ2-7; V: TRBV5-1; length: 12; CDR3: ASGSGGNSYEQY
J: TRBJ1-4; V: TRBV7-6; length: 11; CDR3: ASSLGLNEKLF
J: TRBJ1-5; V: TRBV28; length: 13; CDR3: ASSPGGTHNQPQH
J: TRBJ2-1; V: TRBV9; length: 13; CDR3: ASSVGGEPYNEQF
J: TRBJ1-4; V: TRBV5-5; length: 12; CDR3: ASSRDSGTEKLF
J: TRBJ2-1; V: TRBV19; length: 12; CDR3: ATITSGGTNEQF
J: TRBJ1-2; V: TRBV6-5; length: 13; CDR3: ASSEETGANYGYT
J: TRBJ1-2; V: TRBV30; length: 11; CDR3: AYGGAGFYGYT
J: TRBJ2-1; V: TRBV5-5; length: 13; CDR3: ASTSGGSAYNEQF
J: TRBJ1-2; V: TRBV6-5; length: 13; CDR3: ASSRPGQDRYGYT
J: TRBJ2-5; V: TRBV18; length: 11; CDR3: ASSPASEGTQY
J: TRBJ2-3; V: TRBV6-4; length: 14; CDR3: ASSDGRQGRTDTQY
J: TRBJ1-4; V: TRBV7-9; length: 13; CDR3: ASSLGDRWEEKLF
J: TRBJ2-2; V: TRBV6-4; length: 14; CDR3: ASSDSGGADTGELF
J: TRBJ1-1; V: TRBV19; length: 13; CDR3: ASSRQVLLNTEAF
J: TRBJ1-1; V: TRBV7-8; length: 15; CDR3: ASSLRTGRSVNTEAF
J: TRBJ1-2; V: TRBV19; length: 14; CDR3: ASSRPGQGNNYGYT
J: TRBJ2-2; V: TRBV25-1; length: 14; CDR3: ASSEAGTSGTGELF
J: TRBJ1-4; V: TRBV5-1; length: 12; CDR3: ASSRGGIDEKLF
J: TRBJ2-7; V: TRBV5-1; length: 14; CDR3: ASSTKVSGPAYEQY
J: TRBJ2-2; V: TRBV10-1; length: 12; CDR3: ASSRDRDTGELF
J: TRBJ1-1; V: TRBV10-3; length: 12; CDR3: ATLRGGGNTEAF
J: TRBJ2-5; V: TRBV18; length: 11; CDR3: ASSPAGQETQY
J: TRBJ1-2; V: TRBV18; length: 14; CDR3: ASSLGTGEGLSGYT
J: TRBJ1-6; V: TRBV30; length: 11; CDR3: AWNGAPNSPLH
J: TRBJ1-2; V: TRBV18; length: 11; CDR3: ASSPRTDYGYT
J: TRBJ1-1; V: TRBV9; length: 15; CDR3: ASSVDPGTGVNTEAF
J: TRBJ2-7; V: TRBV3-1/TRBV3-2; length: 10; CDR3: ASSRRGYEQY
J: TRBJ1-2; V: TRBV19; length: 12; CDR3: ASSIFEVGNGYT
J: TRBJ1-3; V: TRBV7-9; length: 11; CDR3: ASRGTGPNTIY
J: TRBJ1-6; V: TRBV18; length: 13; CDR3: ASSPDRNPNSPLH
J: TRBJ2-1; V: TRBV13; length: 14; CDR3: ASSKRLAGWNNEQF
J: TRBJ1-2; V: TRBV5-1; length: 13; CDR3: ASSLGGQGSYGYT
J: TRBJ2-1; V: TRBV19; length: 12; CDR3: ASRLAGNRDEQF
J: TRBJ1-2; V: TRBV12-3/TRBV12-4; length: 11; CDR3: ASRNTGDHGYT
J: TRBJ1-2; V: TRBV27; length: 11; CDR3: ASSSPGARGYT
J: TRBJ1-1; V: TRBV19; length: 13; CDR3: ASTQSGQGQTEAF
J: TRBJ2-7; V: TRBV5-1; length: 13; CDR3: ASSLVTRGRSEQY
J: TRBJ1-2; V: TRBV27; length: 12; CDR3: ASSLKQGNYGYT
J: TRBJ2-5; V: TRBV2; length: 12; CDR3: ASSDPGLAETQY
J: TRBJ2-5; V: TRBV11-2; length: 13; CDR3: ASSWPAGGQETQY
J: TRBJ2-5; V: TRBV7-9; length: 12; CDR3: ASSRPGVRETQY
J: TRBJ1-5; V: TRBV7-8; length: 13; CDR3: ASSPWTGSGQPQH
J: TRBJ2-1; V: TRBV9; length: 13; CDR3: ASSFSGDSYNEQF
J: TRBJ2-2; V: TRBV18; length: 12; CDR3: ASQQGRDTGELF
J: TRBJ2-3; V: TRBV11-1; length: 12; CDR3: ASSTSGDTDTQY
J: TRBJ1-5; V: TRBV28; length: 15; CDR3: ASSFTGGLQTNQPQH
J: TRBJ1-6; V: TRBV2; length: 12; CDR3: ASTQEDYNSPLH
J: TRBJ2-3; V: TRBV2; length: 14; CDR3: ASTPNQGRLGDTQY
J: TRBJ2-7; V: TRBV12-3/TRBV12-4; length: 11; CDR3: ASSFRPDNEQY
J: TRBJ2-1; V: TRBV18; length: 12; CDR3: ASSPVAGEGEQF
J: TRBJ1-2; V: TRBV5-4; length: 11; CDR3: ASSSGQLYGYT
J: TRBJ1-2; V: TRBV2; length: 12; CDR3: ATSGQGSSYGYT
J: TRBJ2-1; V: TRBV5-1; length: 14; CDR3: ASSSLLAGGTSEQF
J: TRBJ1-2; V: TRBV7-2; length: 11; CDR3: AIRGGTNYGYT